A single sample gave rise to the 22 T cell receptor beta chains below, sequenced in a study of T cell repertoires in cytomegalovirus infection. A single record per CDR3 protein comes from TCRdb applying MiXCR to the reads. This sample has more than 150,000 distinct CDR3 sequences, with roughly 20% found just once. Sample: PBMCs. The receptors stem from a human donor in good health (CMV status not recorded). Some clones in this sample may be carry-over from other donors' samples.

This clonotype has ten or more counts. The chain links TRBV5-5 to TRBJ1-6, with 9 bases lining up with TRBD1. Germline V gene data show CDR1 as SGHKS and CDR2 as YYEKEE (reference sequence). The CDR3 has 15 amino acids. The junction had 5 bases not matched to a gene; V was cut back by 3 bases and J by 7 bases. This CDR3 reads CASSWDREANSPLHF. CDR3 nucleotide sequence: TGTGCCAGCAGCTGGGACAGGGAAGCGAATTCACCCCTCCACTTT.

This clonotype has a handful of counts. V usage is TRBV7-9 and J usage is TRBJ2-7, with D possibly being TRBD1 or TRBD2 (5 bases each). The CDR3 sequence is 15 residues long. The V end was cut by 0 bases, the J end by 3 bases, with 12 bases between. Germline CDR1 is SEHNR and CDR2 is FQNEAQ (reference sequence). The CDR3 nucleotides read TGTGCCAGCAGCTTAGCGGGAGAGGGGCACTACGAGCAGTACTTC. Translating gives CASSLAGEGHYEQYF.

Ten or more counts support this clonotype. The chain joins TRBV7-6 to TRBJ2-1; TRBD1 matches 10 bases. The CDR3 totals 14 residues. The V gene end was trimmed by 10 bases and the J gene end by 3 bases; junction bases not matched to a gene: 6. Germline lookup yields CDR1 SGHVS and CDR2 FNYEAQ. CDR3 region: CATERTGGYNEQFF. Written as DNA, the CDR3 is TGTGCCACCGAGCGGACAGGGGGCTACAATGAGCAGTTCTTC.

This clonotype showed up many times. The chain links TRBV7-8 to TRBJ2-5, with 12 bases identical to TRBD1. CDR3 length: 15 residues. Germline V gene data show CDR1 as SGHVS and CDR2 as FQNEAQ. V was pared by 4 bases and J by 6 bases, with 6 bases of the junction left unmatched. For the CDR3, the DNA is TGTGCCAGCAGCTCAGGGACAGGGGGCACGAAGACCCAGTACTTC. Its protein is CASSSGTGGTKTQYF.

Ten or more counts support this clonotype. The rearrangement joins TRBV7-6 to TRBJ2-2; 11 bases align to TRBD2. Germline CDR1 reads SGHVS; CDR2 reads FNYEAQ. This CDR3 spans 17 amino acids. V lost 4 bases and J lost 4; bases outside the gene matches: 8. The CDR3: CASSSLAGGPLTGELFF. Here the CDR3 DNA reads TGTGCCAGCAGCTCCTTAGCGGGAGGGCCCCTCACCGGGGAGCTGTTTTTT.

This rearrangement joins TRBV4-1 to TRBJ2-7, with 7 bases matching TRBD1. J gave up 1 base and V 2 bases, and 2 bases lay outside the gene matches. The length of the CDR3 is 14 residues. The germline gives CDR1 MGHRA, CDR2 YSYEKL. CDR3: CASSQLTGSYEQYF. The CDR3 DNA sequence: TGCGCCAGCAGCCAACTGACAGGGTCCTACGAGCAGTACTTC.

This clonotype was seen just once. V gene TRBV5-4 combines with J gene TRBJ2-2; a weak D match, TRBD2 (6 bases). The germline gives CDR1 SGHNT, CDR2 YYREEE (reference sequence). Trimming took off 3 bases at V and 4 bases at J, with 13 bases between the two ends. CDR3 length equals 15 residues. The DNA of the CDR3 is TGTGCCAGCAGCTCGTCCCAGGGAGGCACCGGGGAGCTGTTTTTT. This translates into CASSSSQGGTGELFF.

The V and J genes are TRBV20-1 and TRBJ2-7, with 11 bases identical to TRBD2. The V gene's germline CDR1 is DFQATT and CDR2 SNEGSKA (reference sequence). The CDR3 consists of 15 residues. V lost 6 bases, J lost 6 bases, and 13 bases stayed unmatched. CDR3 nucleotide sequence: TGCAGTGCCGCCCCTAGCGGGAGGACCACCGCCGAGCAGTACTTC. Translated, it gives CSAAPSGRTTAEQYF.

As DNA, the CDR3 is TGTGCCAGTAGCAGCGATTTGGCCCAGCATTTT. It translates to CASSSDLAQHF. The chain recombines TRBV19 with TRBJ1-5; D is unresolved. Per the germline V gene, CDR1 is LNHDA and CDR2 is SQIVND (reference sequence). Trimming cost V 6 bases and J 11 bases, with 11 bases left between them. This CDR3 region has 11 residues.

This clonotype occurred a few times. The chain couples TRBV5-1 to TRBJ2-1; 8 nucleotides agree with TRBD2. The CDR3 length is 15 residues. V lost 2 bases and J lost 3; bases outside the gene matches: 4. Germline V gene sequence: CDR1 SGHRS, CDR2 YFSETQ. The CDR3 protein is CASSFESGGYNEQFF. For the CDR3, the DNA is TGCGCCAGCAGCTTTGAGAGCGGGGGCTACAATGAGCAGTTCTTC.

This clonotype has only a few counts. This chain joins TRBV7-2 and TRBJ2-5; tentatively, D is TRBD1 or TRBD2 (5 bases each). Germline lookup yields CDR1 SGHTA and CDR2 FQGNSA. With 5 bases removed from V and 3 bases from J, the gap between germline ends came to 13 bases. This CDR3 comprises 14 residues. CDR3 amino acids: CASSQPWGKETQYF. In nucleotides, the CDR3 is TGTGCCAGCAGCCAACCTTGGGGGAAAGAGACCCAGTACTTC. The entire variable domain, with the rest obtained from reference TRBV7-2 and TRBJ2-5, is as follows: GAGVSQSPSNKVTEKGKDVELRCDPISGHTALYWYRQSLGQGLEFLIYFQGNSAPDKSGLPSDRFSAERTGGSVSTLTIQRTQQEDSAVYLCASSQPWGKETQYFGPGTRLLVL.

The chain joins TRBV6-6 to TRBJ1-1; maybe TRBD1 (5 bases). This CDR3 has 14 residues. Trimming removed 5 bases from V and 4 bases from J, with 14 bases in between. Germline CDR1 is MNHNY and CDR2 is SVGAGI (reference sequence). In nucleotides, the CDR3 is TGTGCCAGCAGTGTATCAGGGTTAGGCACTGAAGCTTTCTTT. As protein: CASSVSGLGTEAFF.

The rearrangement joins TRBV20-1 to TRBJ1-1; possible D gene TRBD1, 5 bases. This CDR3 spans 14 amino acids. The germline CDR1 and CDR2 sequences are DFQATT and SNEGSKA (reference sequence). With 6 bases removed from V and 1 base from J, the gap between germline ends came to 15 bases. The CDR3 loop is CSARTARENTEAFF. DNA of the CDR3: TGCAGTGCCAGGACGGCCAGGGAGAACACTGAAGCTTTCTTT.

A remark on this clonotype: A much larger clone lies one base from this, so it may be a read error. This chain joins TRBV10-3 and TRBJ1-2; 7 nucleotides align to TRBD1. The CDR3 covers 13 residues. In germline, CDR1 is ENHRY, CDR2 SYGVKD. The CDR3: CAFSPTTGNGYTF. CDR3 sequence (DNA): TGTGCCTTCAGTCCTACGACAGGGAATGGCTACACCTTC.

CDR3 protein: CASSGRGGGPYEQYF. CDR3 DNA: TGTGCCAGTAGTGGGAGAGGGGGGGGACCATACGAGCAGTACTTC. V and J are TRBV19 and TRBJ2-7, with D perhaps matching TRBD2 (7 bases). This CDR3 contains 15 residues. Per the germline V gene, CDR1 is LNHDA and CDR2 is SQIVND (reference sequence). Trimming took 5 bases from V and 4 from J, leaving 18 bases between them.

The gene calls are TRBV6-6 and TRBJ2-7, with 10 bases that match TRBD1. J was trimmed by 4 bases and V by 7 bases; bases with no gene match: 13. The germline V gene has CDR1 MNHNY and CDR2 SVGAGI (reference sequence). The CDR3 runs 16 residues. The CDR3 here is CASTGQGGGWFYEQYF. CDR3 DNA: TGTGCCAGCACCGGACAGGGGGGGGGGTGGTTTTACGAGCAGTACTTC.

This clonotype was picked up a small number of times. The chain has TRBV7-2 and TRBJ2-2; 12 nucleotides agree with TRBD2. CDR1 and CDR2 (germline): SGHTA, FQGNSA. After removal of 4 bases from V and 4 bases from J, the junction contained 7 bases not matched to a gene. This CDR3 contains 17 residues. The CDR3 DNA reads TGTGCCAGCAGCTCCCCACCTAGCGGGAGGGGCACCGGGGAGCTGTTTTTT. Amino acid sequence: CASSSPPSGRGTGELFF.

This clonotype was observed many times. The chain has TRBV7-2 and TRBJ1-2, with unresolved D. The V gene's germline CDR1 is SGHTA and CDR2 FQGNSA. This CDR3 is built from 11 residues. Deletions cut 6 bases from V and 8 bases from J, with 10 bases between. The CDR3 sequence: CASSMVSGYTF. The CDR3 DNA is TGTGCCAGCAGTATGGTATCCGGCTACACCTTC. Using reference TRBV7-2 and TRBJ1-2 for the parts outside the CDR3, the full variable domain is GAGVSQSPSNKVTEKGKDVELRCDPISGHTALYWYRQSLGQGLEFLIYFQGNSAPDKSGLPSDRFSAERTGGSVSTLTIQRTQQEDSAVYLCASSMVSGYTFGSGTRLTVV.

Ten or more counts support this clonotype. This rearrangement joins TRBV7-2 to TRBJ1-4; D unclear. The ends were cut back, 5 bases at V and 0 bases at J, with 7 bases in the middle. The CDR3 covers 14 residues. Per germline, CDR1 SGHTA and CDR2 FQGNSA. CDR3: CASSQHATNEKLFF. DNA for the CDR3: TGTGCCAGCAGCCAACATGCAACTAATGAAAAACTGTTTTTT.

There are a few counts of this clonotype. The chain carries TRBV27 and TRBJ2-1; 7 bases match TRBD2. The germline V gene encodes CDR1 MNHEY and CDR2 SMNVEV (reference sequence). CDR3 size: 18 residues. The V and J ends lost 2 bases and 0 bases, in that order; junction bases with no gene match: 10. CDR3 in DNA: TGTGCCAGCAGTTTACAAACCGAGCCTAGCGGCTCCTACAATGAGCAGTTCTTC. Translated, it gives CASSLQTEPSGSYNEQFF.

The chain carries TRBV3-1 and TRBJ2-5; TRBD1 matches at 9 bases. The CDR3 length is 16 residues. Germline loops: CDR1 LGHDT, CDR2 YNNKEL (reference sequence). The J segment lost 1 base and the V segment lost 4 bases, leaving 7 bases of the junction unmatched. The CDR3, as DNA: TGTGCCAGCAGCCCCCACCTGGGACAGGGCCAAGAGACCCAGTACTTC. Encoded protein: CASSPHLGQGQETQYF.

V gene TRBV6-4 combines with J gene TRBJ2-2; no clear D. CDR1 is MRHNA, CDR2 SNTAGT, per germline. V dropped 6 bases and J dropped 6 bases, with 17 bases sitting between them. The CDR3 has 15 amino acids. The CDR3 spells CASSPLASGSGELFF. The CDR3 DNA follows: TGTGCCAGCAGCCCCTTGGCCTCAGGCTCCGGGGAGCTGTTTTTT.